A single sample is the source of the 7 T cell receptor beta chains below, sequenced in a study of blood T cell repertoires in COVID-19. Clones were read by immunoSEQ multiplex PCR, and TCRdb kept only the in-frame ones, dropping some. The sample holds under 200,000 clones, approximately 79% seen once. The sequenced material came from PBMCs or T cells enriched from blood (not recorded which). All receptors derive from a woman aged 60-75 years with acute COVID-19.

This clone has just a few counts. The chain uses TRBV18 and TRBJ1-2, with TRBD1 matching 8 bases. V lost 6 bases and J lost 6; bases outside the gene matches: 6. This CDR3 is built from 13 residues. CDR1 is KGHSH, CDR2 LQKENI, per germline. This CDR3 is CASSPGQEDGYTF. CDR3 sequence (DNA): TGTGCCAGCTCGCCGGGACAGGAGGATGGCTACACCTTC.

This chain links TRBV7-9 with TRBJ2-7; the D is unclear. Trimming took off 2 bases at V and 0 bases at J, with 8 bases between the two ends. CDR3 length equals 14 residues. CDR1 is SEHNR, CDR2 FQNEAQ, per germline (reference sequence). CDR3 in amino acids: CASSLTQNSYEQYV. DNA of the CDR3: TGTGCCAGCAGCTTAACACAGAACTCCTACGAGCAGTACGTC.

This chain uses TRBV7-9 with TRBJ2-2; 8 bases fit TRBD1. This CDR3 has 16 amino acids. The germline V gene has CDR1 SEHNR and CDR2 FQNEAQ (reference sequence). V lost 0 bases, J lost 5 bases, and 5 bases stayed unmatched. DNA for the CDR3: TGTGCCAGCAGCTTAGCTTGGACAGGGAGGACCGGGGAGCTGTTTTTT. As protein: CASSLAWTGRTGELFF.

The count of this clone is one. The V gene is TRBV6-5, the J gene TRBJ2-1; 12 bases fit TRBD2. The length of the CDR3 is 15 residues. V shed 6 bases and J 8 bases; nucleotides not matched to a gene: 8. Germline assignment: CDR1 MNHEY and CDR2 SVGAGI. The CDR3 bases are TGTGCCAGCAGCCCAACTAGCGGGGGGAGGTATGAGCAGTTCTTC. Translation: CASSPTSGGRYEQFF.

V gene TRBV18 combines with J gene TRBJ2-7; 8 positions agree with TRBD2. CDR1 and CDR2 (germline): KGHSH, LQKENI. With V trimmed by 0 bases and J by 3 bases, 7 bases remained unmatched. CDR3 size: 16 residues. The CDR3: CASSPPGRSGIYEQYF. CDR3 bases: TGTGCCAGCTCACCACCGGGCCGTAGCGGGATCTACGAGCAGTACTTC. Looking up the rest from reference TRBV18 and TRBJ2-7 gives the full variable domain: NAGVMQNPRHLVRRRGQEARLRCSPMKGHSHVYWYRQLPEEGLKFMVYLQKENIIDESGMPKERFSAEFPKEGPSILRIQQVVRGDSAAYFCASSPPGRSGIYEQYFGPGTRLTVT.

This chain links TRBV18 with TRBJ2-1; D is possibly TRBD2 (5 bases). Between the trimmed V and J ends, which lost 0 bases and 3 bases, there was a span of 6 bases. In germline, CDR1 is KGHSH, CDR2 LQKENI. CDR3 size: 14 residues. The CDR3 loop reads CASSPPGSYNEQFF. In nucleotides, the CDR3 is TGTGCCAGCTCACCACCAGGGAGCTACAATGAGCAGTTCTTC. The variable domain in full, completed from reference TRBV18 and TRBJ2-1, reads NAGVMQNPRHLVRRRGQEARLRCSPMKGHSHVYWYRQLPEEGLKFMVYLQKENIIDESGMPKERFSAEFPKEGPSILRIQQVVRGDSAAYFCASSPPGSYNEQFFGPGTRLTVL.

This clone was seen a handful of times. V gene TRBV11-2 combines with J gene TRBJ1-5; possible D gene TRBD1, 6 bases. Germline assignment: CDR1 SGHAT and CDR2 FQNNGV. Trimming stripped 6 bases from V and 4 bases from J, with 13 bases between. CDR3 length: 14 residues. Here the CDR3 DNA reads TGTGCCAGCAGTGCCGTGAGGGGGAATCAGCCCCAGCATTTT. It yields the protein CASSAVRGNQPQHF.